This record looks at one T cell receptor beta chain sequence and its context. Antigen: not known. In germline, CDR1 is MGHDK, CDR2 SYGVNS. The CDR3 loop spans 15 amino acids. V dropped 10 bases and J dropped 3 bases, with 19 bases sitting between them. Both TRBC1 and TRBC2 were covered by a beta constant-region primer of two equimolar oligonucleotides. The ligated cDNA underwent four PCR rounds using SP2 and nested alpha and beta constant-region primers. TCRdb processed the UMI-ligation and nested PCR reads anew with MiXCR; each CDR3 protein has one entry. In the table there are over 110,000 distinct CDR3 sequences, approximately 20% of which are singletons. Four subsets defined by CD45RA and CD27 were sorted after CD3, CD4, CD8 and live/dead staining. This entry is derived from a study of naive and memory T cell subsets. Overall study findings and caveats: Especially in CD8 cells, naive repertoires contained a few larger clonotypes, possibly CD45RA-re-expressing memory cells. Expression changes during T cell differentiation may affect RNA-based TCR counts.

Sequencing was performed on naive CD8+ T cells from blood. This TCR came from a human donor in good health. The chain carries TRBV25-1 and TRBJ1-5, with D hard to call. CDR3 DNA: TGTGCCACCCCTCGTCCCCCCGGGTACAATCAGCCCCAGCATTTT. Protein product: CATPRPPGYNQPQHF.